Listed here are 12 T cell receptor beta chains from one sample, sequenced in a study of CD4 T cells in relation to SARS-CoV-2 and coronaviruses. Their cognate antigens are unknown. Using immunoSEQ multiplex PCR, the repertoire was profiled, and TCRdb retains in-frame clones only, with some absent. The sample holds approximately 20,000 clones, approximately 82% seen once. Unexposed donor CD4+ T cells date from about 2011-2018, before the COVID-19 pandemic. The cells were cultured for about ten days before CD4+ T cells were isolated. Sequencing was carried out using CD4+ T cells from PBMCs, cultured in vitro. The receptors originated from a human donor in good health.

This clone was recorded a few times. The chain joins TRBV3-1 (or the pseudogene TRBV3-2) to TRBJ1-1, with TRBD1 identical over 7 bases. The J segment lost 3 bases and the V segment lost 7 bases, leaving 8 bases of the junction unmatched. Germline-derived CDR1 and CDR2 are LGHDT and YNNKEL (reference sequence). CDR3 length equals 14 residues. As DNA, the CDR3 is TGTGCCAGCACTTCGACAGGGTCGGACACTGAAGCTTTCTTT. This codes for CASTSTGSDTEAFF.

The rearrangement joins TRBV9 to TRBJ2-7, with 14 nucleotides matching TRBD2. The CDR3 runs to 16 residues. The V segment lost 4 bases and the J segment 5 bases; nucleotides outside the gene matches: 8. Germline V CDR1 and CDR2: SGDLS, YYNGEE. The CDR3 loop is CASSPGTSGSYHEQYF. The CDR3 coding sequence is TGTGCCAGCAGCCCTGGGACTAGCGGGAGTTATCACGAGCAGTACTTC.

The chain is built from TRBV13 and TRBJ2-7; either TRBD1 or TRBD2 may fit D (5 bases each). The CDR3 totals 14 residues. V was shortened by 6 bases and J by 0 bases, with 12 bases between the two germline ends. CDR1 and CDR2 (germline): PRHDT, FYEKMQ (reference sequence). Here the CDR3 reads CASRVKGSSYEQYF. The CDR3 DNA reads TGTGCCAGCAGGGTCAAGGGGAGCTCCTACGAGCAGTACTTC.

In this sample, this clone turned up a few times. This chain joins TRBV7-9 and TRBJ2-2; the D is unclear. The CDR3 consists of 16 residues. V lost 5 bases and J 3 bases, leaving 16 bases between the germline ends. Germline V gene sequence: CDR1 SEHNR, CDR2 FQNEAQ (reference sequence). CDR3 protein: CASSIGVGTDTGELFF. The CDR3 DNA reads TGTGCCAGCAGCATAGGTGTGGGAACGGACACCGGGGAGCTGTTTTTT.

The CDR3 protein is CASSLAGEWETQYF. As DNA, the CDR3 is TGCGCCAGCAGCTTGGCAGGGGAGTGGGAGACCCAGTACTTC. The chain couples TRBV5-1 to TRBJ2-5; D is possibly TRBD1 (6 bases). Germline lookup yields CDR1 SGHRS and CDR2 YFSETQ. V was pared by 0 bases and J by 5 bases, with 11 bases between. The CDR3 contains 14 residues.

This clone showed up just a few times. The rearrangement uses TRBV7-9 and TRBJ1-2, with D perhaps TRBD1 (5 bases). Per the germline V gene, CDR1 is SEHNR and CDR2 is FQNEAQ (reference sequence). This CDR3 has 16 residues. V gave up 1 base and J gave up 5 bases, with 17 bases separating them. The CDR3 nucleotides are TGTGCCAGCAGCTTAGGTAGAGGGGTGCACCCGTATGGCTACACCTTC. It encodes CASSLGRGVHPYGYTF.

V usage is TRBV3-1 (or the pseudogene TRBV3-2) and J usage is TRBJ2-4; D could derive from TRBD1 or TRBD2 (6 bases each). The V end was cut by 2 bases, the J end by 0 bases, with 17 bases between. This CDR3 contains 18 residues. Germline V CDR1 and CDR2: LGHDT, YNNKEL (reference sequence). CDR3 amino acids: CASSQRGDTLLAKNIQYF. CDR3 in DNA: TGTGCCAGCAGCCAAAGGGGGGACACCTTATTAGCCAAAAACATTCAGTACTTC.

The J gene is TRBJ2-2, the V gene TRBV10-3; D is uncertain. Germline assignment: CDR1 ENHRY and CDR2 SYGVKD. This CDR3 has 12 amino acids. Trimming shortened V by 9 bases and J by 1 base, and 6 bases separated the two germline ends. CDR3 residues: CAITENTGELFF. CDR3 in DNA: TGTGCCATAACAGAGAACACCGGGGAGCTGTTTTTT.

This clone was found once. For the CDR3, the DNA is TGTGCCAGCAGCTTAGGGGGCGGGGCAACTAATGAAAAACTGTTTTTT. It specifies CASSLGGGATNEKLFF. The chain is built from TRBV7-9 and TRBJ1-4; D may be TRBD1 (5 bases). This CDR3 is 16 amino acids long. The germline V gene has CDR1 SEHNR and CDR2 FQNEAQ (reference sequence). V was shortened by 1 base and J by 0 bases, with 9 bases between the two germline ends.

The chain has TRBV3-1 (or the pseudogene TRBV3-2) and TRBJ1-2; 10 bases agree with TRBD1. The CDR3 totals 15 residues. From germline, CDR1 is LGHDT and CDR2 YNNKEL (reference sequence). Trimming removed 4 bases from V and 1 base from J; junction bases left unmatched: 3. CDR3 amino acids: CASSPRDRGNYGYTF. The CDR3 nucleotides read TGTGCCAGCAGCCCGAGGGACAGGGGTAACTATGGCTACACCTTC.

The V call is TRBV6-5, the J call TRBJ2-3; 11 bases match TRBD2. The CDR3 contains 13 residues. Trimming took 6 bases from V and 4 from J; bases not matched to a gene: 0. CDR1 is MNHEY and CDR2 is SVGAGI in the germline V gene. The CDR3 reads CASRLAGADTQYF. In DNA, the CDR3 is TGTGCCAGCAGACTAGCGGGAGCAGATACGCAGTATTTT.

The V call is TRBV15, the J call TRBJ1-1, with D possibly TRBD1 on 5 matching bases. Trimming shortened V by 0 bases and J by 0 bases, and 14 bases separated the two germline ends. Germline V CDR1 and CDR2: LNHNV, YYDKDF (reference sequence). CDR3 length equals 17 residues. The CDR3 region is CATSRDLAGSMNTEAFF. CDR3 nucleotides: TGTGCCACCAGCAGAGATCTCGCAGGGAGCATGAACACTGAAGCTTTCTTT.